One sample yielded the 26 T cell receptor beta chains listed below, sequenced in a study of T cells in tuberculosis. Profiled with immunoSEQ multiplex PCR; TCRdb holds only in-frame clones, not every one. The data hold 44,000 or so clones, with about 96% observed a single time. Source material: PBMCs. These receptors were collected from a donor between 10 and 35 years old with latent tuberculosis or without tuberculosis infection.

This chain links TRBV19 with TRBJ1-2, with 8 nucleotides matching TRBD1. The CDR3 has 13 amino acids. CDR1 and CDR2 (germline): LNHDA, SQIVND (reference sequence). With 3 bases clipped from V and 8 bases from J, the junction kept 5 bases outside the gene matches. The CDR3 bases are TGTGCCAGTAGTATCCAGGGGGCGAGGGGCTACACCTTC. It encodes CASSIQGARGYTF.

The CDR3 DNA is TGTGCCTGGAGGGCCGGGACTAGCCAGTTCTTC. This sequence encodes CAWRAGTSQFF. The chain links TRBV30 to TRBJ2-1; 9 bases fit TRBD2. The germline CDR1 and CDR2 sequences are GTSNPN and SVGIG (reference sequence). V dropped 3 bases and J dropped 13; count of bases not matched to a gene: 4. The CDR3 runs 11 residues.

This clone was seen a handful of times. CDR3: CAISGDRLNSPLHF. In DNA form, the CDR3 reads TGTGCCATCAGTGGGGACAGGCTTAATTCACCCCTCCACTTT. This rearrangement joins TRBV10-3 to TRBJ1-6, with 8 bases aligning to TRBD1. CDR1 ENHRY and CDR2 SYGVKD come from the germline V gene. The CDR3 covers 14 residues. V lost 4 bases and J lost 6; bases outside the gene matches: 2.

The chain couples TRBV7-9 to TRBJ2-7, with 9 bases aligning to TRBD1. Germline trimming cut 6 bases from V and 1 base from J; bases unmatched to any gene: 10. This CDR3 is built from 16 residues. Looked up from germline, CDR1 is SEHNR and CDR2 is FQNEAQ (reference sequence). The chain's CDR3 is CASSWVGTGKSYEQYF. The CDR3 region has the DNA TGTGCCAGCAGTTGGGTTGGGACAGGGAAATCCTACGAGCAGTACTTC.

The chain recombines TRBV25-1 with TRBJ2-4; 7 bases map to TRBD2. V gave up 4 bases and J gave up 0 bases; unmatched junction bases: 3. This CDR3 has 15 residues. Germline loops: CDR1 MGHDK, CDR2 SYGVNS. The CDR3 loop reads CASSVGGSAKNIQYF. DNA for the CDR3: TGTGCCAGCAGTGTGGGGGGGTCAGCCAAAAACATTCAGTACTTC.

This sequence joins TRBV21-1 and TRBJ2-5; no check of the table's D call, TRBD2, against the DNA was made. TRBV21-1 is termed a pseudogene. CDR3 length: 18 amino acids. The CDR3, as DNA: TGTGCCAGCAGCAAAGGGACGACACTAGCGGGAGGACAAGAGACCCAGTACTTC. Its translation: CASSKGTTLAGGQETQYF.

This clone was counted once. The V call is TRBV30, the J call TRBJ1-2; 9 bases fit TRBD1. From germline, CDR1 is GTSNPN and CDR2 SVGIG (reference sequence). V was pared by 0 bases and J by 0 bases, with 23 bases of the junction left unmatched. The CDR3 runs 22 residues. The CDR3 spells CAWSVGVGVISTGGPPNYGYTF. The CDR3 DNA follows: TGTGCCTGGAGTGTTGGGGTCGGGGTGATCTCAACAGGGGGCCCGCCTAACTATGGCTACACCTTC.

CDR3 in DNA: TGTGCCAGCAGTTATGGGACTAGCCTAAGGGGAGATACGCAGTATTTT. This sequence encodes CASSYGTSLRGDTQYF. The chain uses TRBV6-5 and TRBJ2-3; 9 bases fit TRBD2. V dropped 3 bases and J dropped 5; count of bases not matched to a gene: 9. From germline, CDR1 is MNHEY and CDR2 SVGAGI. This CDR3 is built from 16 residues.

V is TRBV11-2 and J is TRBJ2-7, with 7 nucleotides matching TRBD1. Germline V gene lookup returns CDR1 SGHAT and CDR2 FQNNGV. V trimming: 1 base; J trimming: 2 bases; junction bases outside the gene matches: 5. The CDR3 covers 15 residues. This CDR3 reads CASSLGQGIPYEQYF. CDR3 sequence (DNA): TGTGCCAGCAGCTTAGGACAGGGAATTCCCTACGAGCAGTACTTC.

This clone was recorded once. The J gene is TRBJ2-7, the V gene TRBV5-1; D uncertain. CDR3 length equals 13 residues. The V gene lost 1 base and the J gene lost 2 bases, with 7 bases spanning the gap. Germline CDR1 and CDR2: SGHRS and YFSETQ. The CDR3 region has the DNA TGCGCCAGCAGCTTGACAGTCGCCTACGAGCAGTACTTC. This encodes CASSLTVAYEQYF.

V usage is TRBV30 and J usage is TRBJ1-2, with D perhaps matching TRBD1 (6 bases). Trimming left V 0 bases short and J 8 bases short, with 19 bases between. The CDR3 is 15 residues long. Per the germline V gene, CDR1 is GTSNPN and CDR2 is SVGIG (reference sequence). The CDR3 is CAWSVRFSTGNGYTF. For the CDR3, the DNA is TGTGCCTGGAGTGTAAGGTTTTCCACAGGGAACGGCTACACCTTC.

The CDR3 bases are TGTGCCAGCAGTCAGACACGGAACACTGAAGCTTTCTTT. Translated: CASSQTRNTEAFF. V gene TRBV6-5 combines with J gene TRBJ1-1; D is undetermined. Germline lookup yields CDR1 MNHEY and CDR2 SVGAGI. The CDR3 spans 13 residues. Between the trimmed V and J ends, which lost 5 bases and 1 base, there was a span of 8 bases.

The chain links TRBV11-2 to TRBJ2-3, with D maybe TRBD1 (6 bases). This CDR3 is built from 15 residues. Germline V gene lookup returns CDR1 SGHAT and CDR2 FQNNGV. Trimming removed 5 bases at V and 1 base at J, with 13 bases between. The CDR3 reads CASSMGTRGTDTQYF. CDR3 in DNA: TGTGCCAGCAGCATGGGGACACGGGGCACAGATACGCAGTATTTT.

The chain couples TRBV6-1 to TRBJ2-1; the match to TRBD2 covers 9 bases. CDR3 length: 15 amino acids. The germline gives CDR1 MNHNS, CDR2 SASEGT. V gave up 6 bases and J gave up 3 bases; unmatched junction bases: 6. CDR3 sequence (DNA): TGTGCCAGCAGAATAGCGGGAGCCCTCTACAATGAGCAGTTCTTC. Translated, it gives CASRIAGALYNEQFF.

The chain carries TRBV19 and TRBJ2-5, with a possible D match to TRBD1 (5 bases). The CDR3 extends over 11 amino acids. CDR1 and CDR2 from the germline V gene are LNHDA and SQIVND (reference sequence). Trimming removed 8 bases from V and 3 bases from J, with 7 bases in between. CDR3 DNA sequence: TGTGCCAGTGGCAGGGAAGAGACCCAGTACTTC. This translates into CASGREETQYF.

The chain recombines TRBV6-1 with TRBJ2-7, with 8 bases fitting TRBD2. Trimming took 0 bases from V and 4 from J; bases not matched to a gene: 5. In germline, CDR1 is MNHNS, CDR2 SASEGT. This CDR3 spans 15 amino acids. The CDR3 nucleotides are TGTGCCAGCAGTGAAGCCCAGCGGGAGACTTACGAGCAGTACTTC. Translated: CASSEAQRETYEQYF.

The rearrangement uses TRBV11-2 and TRBJ1-4, with a possible D match to TRBD1 (5 bases). V lost 1 base, J lost 8 bases, and 17 bases lay in between. The CDR3 is 16 residues long. Germline CDR1 SGHAT, CDR2 FQNNGV. CDR3 nucleotide sequence: TGTGCCAGCAGCTTAGGGAGGGGCAGTCTAGAAGAAAAACTGTTTTTT. Protein: CASSLGRGSLEEKLFF.

This rearrangement joins TRBV27 to TRBJ2-1; 7 bases are shared with TRBD1. Germline values: CDR1 MNHEY, CDR2 SMNVEV (reference sequence). V dropped 0 bases and J dropped 0; count of bases not matched to a gene: 26. The CDR3 sequence is 24 residues long. CDR3 nucleotides: TGTGCCAGCAGTTTATCAATCGATTTTCGGAGACAGGGCCAATCGGCGAGCTCCTACAATGAGCAGTTCTTC. This encodes CASSLSIDFRRQGQSASSYNEQFF.

In this sample, this clone turned up once. CDR3 loop: CASSSGLAGENLVDNEQFF. CDR3 sequence (DNA): TGTGCCAGCAGCTCCGGACTAGCGGGGGAGAACCTGGTGGACAATGAGCAGTTCTTC. This sequence joins TRBV11-3 and TRBJ2-1; 13 bases fit TRBD2. Germline lookup yields CDR1 SGHNT and CDR2 YENEEA. CDR3 size: 19 residues. After removal of 4 bases from V and 5 bases from J, the junction contained 14 bases not matched to a gene.

The chain recombines TRBV18 with TRBJ2-2; D perhaps matches TRBD1 (6 bases). The germline CDR1 and CDR2 sequences are KGHSH and LQKENI. Trimming shortened V by 2 bases and J by 1 base, and 8 bases separated the two germline ends. The CDR3 length is 15 residues. In DNA form, the CDR3 reads TGTGCCAGCTCACCATCACAGGGGAACACCGGGGAGCTGTTTTTT. Translated, it gives CASSPSQGNTGELFF.

J is TRBJ1-2 and V is TRBV4-1, with D hard to call. There are 15 residues in the CDR3. Germline V lookup: CDR1 MGHRA, CDR2 YSYEKL. The V end lost 1 base, the J end lost 1 base, and 10 bases lay between the germline ends. The CDR3 here is CASSQVAGSNYGYTF. DNA of the CDR3: TGCGCCAGCAGCCAAGTTGCGGGAAGTAACTATGGCTACACCTTC.

The gene calls are TRBV5-1 and TRBJ2-1; 9 bases agree with TRBD1. Germline loops: CDR1 SGHRS, CDR2 YFSETQ. With 7 bases clipped from V and 3 bases from J, the junction kept 8 bases outside the gene matches. The CDR3 spans 15 residues. The CDR3 bases are TGCGCCAGCGGGGAGGTGGGACAGGGCTACAATGAGCAGTTCTTC. It translates to CASGEVGQGYNEQFF.

This chain connects TRBV2 to TRBJ2-7; D remains ambiguous. The germline gives CDR1 SNHLY, CDR2 FYNNEI. Trimming left V 6 bases short and J 1 base short, with 7 bases between. The CDR3 has 12 amino acids. CDR3 sequence: CASRLESYEQYF. CDR3 coding DNA: TGTGCCAGCAGACTCGAATCCTACGAGCAGTACTTC.

The CDR3 region is CASRDRAGEQYF. CDR3 sequence (DNA): TGCGCCAGCAGGGACAGGGCGGGCGAGCAGTACTTC. The chain employs TRBV5-1 and TRBJ2-7; TRBD1 agrees at 8 bases. Germline CDR1 reads SGHRS; CDR2 reads YFSETQ. Trimming at V came to 5 bases and at J to 6 bases, leaving 4 bases not matched to a gene. This CDR3 has 12 amino acids.

The chain recombines TRBV7-9 with TRBJ1-4; 11 bases map to TRBD1. This CDR3 is 14 amino acids long. V shed 3 bases, J shed 7 bases, and the junction held 1 base outside the gene matches. CDR1 is SEHNR, CDR2 FQNEAQ, per germline (reference sequence). The CDR3 region has the DNA TGTGCCAGCAGCTTGGGACAGGGGGTTGAAAAACTGTTTTTT. Translating gives CASSLGQGVEKLFF.

The genes are TRBV9 and TRBJ2-7; TRBD1 aligns across 9 bases. The CDR3 covers 19 residues. The V gene end was trimmed by 0 bases and the J gene end by 0 bases; junction bases not matched to a gene: 13. Germline CDR1 is SGDLS and CDR2 is YYNGEE. Here the CDR3 reads CASSVGMGQGIISSYEQYF. CDR3 sequence (DNA): TGTGCCAGCAGCGTAGGAATGGGACAGGGCATTATTAGCTCCTACGAGCAGTACTTC.